This T cell receptor (beta chain) was recovered during a study of blood T cell repertoires in COVID-19. Study at large: COVID-19 samples collected from the United States, Italy and Spain covered acute and convalescent phases.

Trimming removed 1 base from V and 10 bases from J; junction bases left unmatched: 7. The CDR3 loop spans 14 amino acids. Germline V gene sequence: CDR1 GTSNPN, CDR2 SVGIG (reference sequence). The protocol was immunoSEQ multiplex PCR, while the TCRdb copy is restricted to in-frame clones and leaves out a portion. This repertoire shows around 60,000 clones, 88% found once; its top ten account for 3.5%. The clonotype originates from a man between 50 and 59 years old with active COVID-19. Sequencing was done on a sample of peripheral blood. This chain connects TRBV30 to TRBJ1-6; TRBD1 matches at 7 bases. CDR3 in DNA: TGTGCCTGGAGTGACCCGACAGGGAGGTCACCCCTCCACTTT. This sequence encodes CAWSDPTGRSPLHF.